These 10 T cell receptor beta chains were sequenced from one sample in a study of CD8 T cells in Susac syndrome. RNA in amounts of roughly 0.45 to 1 ug was reverse transcribed with random hexamers. MiXCR, run by TCRdb on the immunoSEQ multiplex PCR reads, gives a single entry per CDR3 protein. The data contain 55,000 to 75,000 distinct CDR3 sequences, about 92% of them singletons. Material: CD4+ T cells from PBMCs. These receptors were taken from a human donor with Susac syndrome.

The chain links TRBV7-2 to TRBJ2-2, with D hard to call. This CDR3 is built from 13 residues. Per germline, CDR1 SGHTA and CDR2 FQGNSA. The V and J ends lost 1 base and 6 bases respectively, with 6 bases between them. This chain's CDR3 is CASSLVTAGELFF. CDR3 in DNA: TGTGCCAGCAGCTTAGTTACGGCCGGGGAGCTGTTTTTT. The full variable domain, rest sourced from reference TRBV7-2 and TRBJ2-2, is GAGVSQSPSNKVTEKGKDVELRCDPISGHTALYWYRQSLGQGLEFLIYFQGNSAPDKSGLPSDRFSAERTGGSVSTLTIQRTQQEDSAVYLCASSLVTAGELFFGEGSRLTVL.

With respect to this clonotype: The junction differs from germline at one of its ends, possibly a read error. This rearrangement joins TRBV29-1 to TRBJ2-2; 10 bases fit TRBD2. Germline assignment: CDR1 SQVTM and CDR2 ANQGSEA. The CDR3 is 15 amino acids. The CDR3 nucleotides read TGCTGCGTGGGGAGCGGGGGGGTGAACACCGGGGAGCTGTTTTTT. As protein: CCVGSGGVNTGELFF.

The chain employs TRBV20-1 and TRBJ1-5; 11 nucleotides agree with TRBD1. The CDR3 runs 16 residues. Germline trimming cut 0 bases from V and 5 bases from J; bases unmatched to any gene: 6. The V gene's germline CDR1 is DFQATT and CDR2 SNEGSKA (reference sequence). CDR3 loop: CSARDPGQGAYQPQHF. CDR3 in DNA: TGCAGTGCTAGAGACCCCGGACAGGGGGCATATCAGCCCCAGCATTTT.

This chain joins TRBV14 and TRBJ1-4, with a tentative D call TRBD1 (5 bases). Trimming removed 1 base from V and 4 bases from J, with 13 bases in between. The V gene's germline CDR1 is SGHDN and CDR2 FVKESK. The CDR3 is 16 amino acids. The CDR3: CASSQVRGTVNEKLFF. CDR3 bases: TGTGCCAGCAGCCAAGTGAGGGGAACAGTTAATGAAAAACTGTTTTTT.

The V gene is TRBV4-1, the J gene TRBJ1-1; D ambiguous. Germline V lookup: CDR1 MGHRA, CDR2 YSYEKL. This CDR3 is 15 amino acids long. V lost 2 bases and J 0 bases, leaving 10 bases between the germline ends. The CDR3 spells CASSQTAGLNTEAFF. CDR3 in DNA: TGCGCCAGCAGCCAAACGGCCGGGCTGAACACTGAAGCTTTCTTT.

CDR3 sequence reads: CASSPNEGQVGIKQYF. CDR3 nucleotides: TGTGCCAGCAGTCCAAACGAAGGACAGGTGGGGATTAAGCAGTACTTC. The gene calls are TRBV28 and TRBJ2-7; the match to TRBD1 covers 7 bases. V dropped 5 bases and J dropped 8; count of bases not matched to a gene: 18. The V gene's germline CDR1 is MDHEN and CDR2 SYDVKM. The CDR3 contains 16 residues.

With regard to this clonotype: Mismatch with germline at one junction end may stem from a read error. The chain uses TRBV28 and TRBJ2-2; D unclear. This CDR3 comprises 16 residues. The germline V gene has CDR1 MDHEN and CDR2 SYDVKM. CDR3 in amino acids: CASSLLSYKRTEELFF. The CDR3 nucleotides are TGTGCCAGCAGTTTATTGAGCTACAAAAGGACCGAGGAGCTGTTTTTT.

This rearrangement joins TRBV19 to TRBJ2-3; 9 positions match TRBD2. The length of the CDR3 is 14 residues. Germline V gene data show CDR1 as LNHDA and CDR2 as SQIVND (reference sequence). Unmatched junction bases numbered 6, after V lost 5 bases and J lost 6 bases. The CDR3 nucleotides read TGTGCCAGTAGTCTGACTAGCGGCGGGGATACGCAGTATTTT. The encoded protein is CASSLTSGGDTQYF.

In this sample, this clonotype turned up once. The chain is built from TRBV20-1 and TRBJ2-1; D uncertain. Germline-derived CDR1 and CDR2 are DFQATT and SNEGSKA (reference sequence). This CDR3 is built from 16 residues. Deletions cut 3 bases from V and 7 bases from J, with 22 bases between. CDR3 residues: CSASSGRSPTGNEQFF. CDR3 DNA sequence: TGCAGTGCTAGTTCGGGCAGGTCCCCAACTGGGAATGAGCAGTTCTTC.

This chain joins TRBV7-2 and TRBJ2-5, with no clear D. V was trimmed by 0 bases and J by 3 bases, leaving 11 bases between them. This CDR3 has 15 residues. Germline V gene lookup returns CDR1 SGHTA and CDR2 FQGNSA. The CDR3 sequence: CASSLAVVIKETQYF. CDR3 in DNA: TGTGCCAGCAGCTTAGCGGTGGTAATTAAAGAGACCCAGTACTTC.